The 16 T cell receptor beta chains below were found in one sample sequenced in a study of shared clonotypes between healthy human individuals. Libraries were prepared by immunoSEQ multiplex PCR; TCRdb keeps only in-frame clonotypes and omits some of them. The sample includes hundreds of thousands of clones, about 96% of them seen just once. The naive CD8 population came from CD45RO-negative cells selected for CCR7, without terminally differentiated effector memory CD45RA+ cells. The sample was naive CD8+ T cells sorted from blood. All receptors come from a woman in her thirties in good health.

The chain carries TRBV7-8 and TRBJ1-4; D is perhaps TRBD1 (6 bases). The CDR3 runs to 15 residues. Trimming shortened V by 1 base and J by 13 bases, and 19 bases separated the two germline ends. Germline V gene lookup returns CDR1 SGHVS and CDR2 FQNEAQ. CDR3 in DNA: TGTGCCAGCAGCTTAGATCCCGGGACACCATTGGGACTGTTTTTT. This sequence encodes CASSLDPGTPLGLFF. Variable domain in full (rest from reference TRBV7-8 and TRBJ1-4): GAGVSQSPRYKVAKRGQDVALRCDPISGHVSLFWYQQALGQGPEFLTYFQNEAQLDKSGLPSDRFFAERPEGSVSTLKIQRTQQEDSAVYLCASSLDPGTPLGLFFGSGTQLSVL.

The chain recombines TRBV28 with TRBJ2-3, with TRBD2 identical over 9 bases. J gave up 5 bases and V 7 bases, and 13 bases lay outside the gene matches. Germline V gives CDR1 MDHEN, CDR2 SYDVKM. CDR3 length: 16 residues. The CDR3 loop is CASTFSGTSLRDTQYF. The CDR3 DNA follows: TGTGCCAGCACATTCTCCGGGACTAGCTTAAGAGATACGCAGTATTTT.

This clone was observed once. The chain links TRBV15 to TRBJ1-3, with 10 bases that match TRBD1. The CDR3 length is 16 residues. With V trimmed by 7 bases and J by 9 bases, 15 bases remained unmatched. The germline V gene encodes CDR1 LNHNV and CDR2 YYDKDF (reference sequence). CDR3 nucleotide sequence: TGTGCCACCACGCTCGGGAGACAGGGGGCAAGCGGCACCATATATTTT. Protein: CATTLGRQGASGTIYF.

The V call is TRBV9, the J call TRBJ2-7, with D tentatively TRBD2 (5 bases). V dropped 0 bases and J dropped 2 bases, with 12 bases sitting between them. CDR3 size: 15 residues. Germline values: CDR1 SGDLS, CDR2 YYNGEE. CDR3 sequence reads: CASSVGGATTYEQYF. CDR3 DNA sequence: TGTGCCAGCAGCGTAGGGGGAGCCACCACCTACGAGCAGTACTTC.

V is TRBV11-2 and J is TRBJ1-5; D remains unclear. Looked up from germline, CDR1 is SGHAT and CDR2 is FQNNGV. Trimming cost V 5 bases and J 9 bases, with 14 bases left between them. This CDR3 contains 13 residues. The CDR3 region is CASSPPGAGPQHF. The CDR3 DNA reads as TGTGCCAGCAGCCCCCCGGGAGCCGGGCCCCAGCATTTT.

The gene calls are TRBV27 and TRBJ2-3; D is possibly TRBD1 or TRBD2 (6 bases each). CDR3 length: 15 residues. Germline CDR1 MNHEY, CDR2 SMNVEV (reference sequence). V lost 5 bases to trimming and J lost 2 bases, with 14 bases between them. CDR3 coding DNA: TGTGCCAGCAGTCCCGGGGGCTTCAACACAGATACGCAGTATTTT. Its protein is CASSPGGFNTDTQYF.

The V gene is TRBV6-1, the J gene TRBJ1-1; no clear D gene. The CDR3 is 18 residues long. The V and J ends lost 3 bases and 1 base respectively, with 21 bases between them. Germline assignment: CDR1 MNHNS and CDR2 SASEGT. The CDR3 sequence: CASSDTGRGGVWNTEAFF. CDR3 in DNA: TGTGCCAGCAGTGACACCGGACGGGGTGGGGTTTGGAACACTGAAGCTTTCTTT.

The gene calls are TRBV7-9 and TRBJ1-4, with 7 bases identical to TRBD1. CDR3 length: 15 amino acids. From germline, CDR1 is SEHNR and CDR2 FQNEAQ (reference sequence). V lost 8 bases and J lost 0; bases outside the gene matches: 6. The CDR3 sequence is CASFNQGATNEKLFF. The CDR3 coding sequence is TGTGCCAGCTTCAACCAGGGGGCAACTAATGAAAAACTGTTTTTT.

The chain employs TRBV10-3 and TRBJ1-5; D unclear. CDR3 length: 13 residues. Trimming removed 11 bases at V and 3 bases at J, with 14 bases between. The germline V gene encodes CDR1 ENHRY and CDR2 SYGVKD. The CDR3 loop is CARTEDFNQPQHF. The CDR3 DNA follows: TGTGCCCGCACGGAGGACTTCAATCAGCCCCAGCATTTT.

This sequence joins TRBV28 and TRBJ2-7; TRBD2 aligns across 12 bases. CDR3 length equals 15 residues. With 5 bases clipped from V and 4 bases from J, the junction kept 6 bases outside the gene matches. CDR1 MDHEN and CDR2 SYDVKM come from the germline V gene. The CDR3 region has the DNA TGTGCCAGCAGTACTGGGACTAGCGGGTTTTACGAGCAGTACTTC. It is translated as CASSTGTSGFYEQYF.

This clone was detected once. The rearrangement joins TRBV9 to TRBJ2-1, with 8 bases identical to TRBD2. Per the germline V gene, CDR1 is SGDLS and CDR2 is YYNGEE. The CDR3 totals 13 residues. J lost 0 bases, V lost 7 bases, and 0 bases had no gene match. CDR3 region: CASAGGSYNEQFF. CDR3 in DNA: TGTGCCAGCGCGGGGGGCTCCTACAATGAGCAGTTCTTC.

The J gene is TRBJ1-2, the V gene TRBV6-1; no definite D call. The CDR3 consists of 12 residues. The V end was cut by 5 bases, the J end by 8 bases, with 12 bases between. The germline V gene encodes CDR1 MNHNS and CDR2 SASEGT. The CDR3 region has the DNA TGTGCCAGCAGTCAAACATCTCCGGGCTACACCTTC. Residues: CASSQTSPGYTF.

The chain uses TRBV6-1 and TRBJ1-4; D perhaps matches TRBD1 (6 bases). Germline CDR1 MNHNS, CDR2 SASEGT. The CDR3 totals 17 residues. Trimming left V 4 bases short and J 2 bases short, with 17 bases between. The CDR3 DNA is TGTGCCAGCAGTGGTACCAGGGGCCAAGGTACTAATGAAAAACTGTTTTTT. The encoded protein is CASSGTRGQGTNEKLFF.

The chain employs TRBV4-1 and TRBJ2-3; 11 nucleotides match TRBD2. J gave up 5 bases and V 6 bases, and 10 bases lay outside the gene matches. The V gene's germline CDR1 is MGHRA and CDR2 YSYEKL. The CDR3 runs to 16 residues. The CDR3 DNA follows: TGCGCCAGCAGACTCACTAGCGGGAGATTTCTAGATACGCAGTATTTT. It yields the protein CASRLTSGRFLDTQYF.

The J gene is TRBJ2-7, the V gene TRBV4-1; D is perhaps TRBD1 or TRBD2 (5 bases each). Trimming removed 4 bases from V and 3 bases from J, with 16 bases in between. Looked up from germline, CDR1 is MGHRA and CDR2 is YSYEKL. This CDR3 is 15 amino acids long. The CDR3 here is CASSPKGTGYYEQYF. CDR3 coding DNA: TGCGCCAGCAGCCCCAAGGGGACGGGCTACTACGAGCAGTACTTC.

Notes on this clone: Other DNA sequences in the sample encode the same CDR3. The V call is TRBV28, the J call TRBJ1-1, with D possibly matching TRBD1 (5 bases). Germline CDR1 reads MDHEN; CDR2 reads SYDVKM. V was trimmed by 5 bases and J by 4 bases, leaving 11 bases between them. The length of the CDR3 is 13 residues. The chain's CDR3 is CASSLAGRTEAFF. CDR3 DNA: TGTGCCAGCAGTCTAGCAGGGCGCACTGAAGCTTTCTTT.